This T cell receptor (beta chain) was captured in a study of siplizumab effects on memory and regulatory T cells (dated by TCRdb to the late 2010s). For the wider study: The study looked at the effect of siplizumab, an anti-CD2 antibody, on alloreactive T-cell subsets in allogeneic mixed lymphocyte reactions made from human PBMCs. Broader findings and caveats from the paper: Siplizumab significantly reduced the cumulative frequency of alloreactive sequences traceable to unstimulated CD4+ memory T cells. Among mappable alloreactive CD4+ clones, an average Treg-derived fraction of over 60% was observed with siplizumab, compared with roughly 27% in control reactions. Because sequences at frequencies below about 10^-5 were poorly captured, only a minor fraction of alloreactive clones could be mapped back to unstimulated subsets. Compared with memory T cells, unstimulated naive T cells appeared more diverse, and naive cells seemed to make a substantial contribution to the alloresponse. Whether proliferating Tregs from siplizumab cultures actually had suppressive function was not functionally confirmed. Roughly 75-95% of proliferating CD4+ or CD8+ clones could not be assigned a naive or memory phenotype.

TCRbeta CDR3 sequencing was performed on sorted unstimulated T cells and on proliferating T cells recovered from mixed lymphocyte reactions. Fresh whole blood from approximately ten HLA-typed healthy donors was used to isolate PBMCs. To map where alloreactive clones came from, unstimulated CD4+ regulatory T cells were FACS-sorted. Library method: the immunoSEQ multiplex PCR assay. About 10^5 TCR templates per sample were assayed by the deep sequencing platform. Genomic DNA extracted from sorted T cells was the material used for TCRbeta CDR3 sequencing. The study's own analysis went as follows. The R programming language was used for clonal analysis of the TCRbeta CDR3 data. Unstimulated samples were compared with post-reaction CFSE-low samples to define alloreactive CD4+ and CD8+ clones. Regulatory or non-regulatory origin of alloreactive CD4+ clones was assigned by matching sequences to the sorted unstimulated Treg and non-Treg repertoires. Drawn from immuneACCESS, this table holds only the in-frame rearrangements with V and J called that TCRdb kept. Clones are partly lost; checked studies trace under half to an unresolved V gene and leave the rest unexplained. V and J calls and clone size come straight from that table; D and trimming were deduced from the DNA. The sample table shows more than 85,000 clones, and 92% are seen once. The top ten constitute around 0.68% of the sample.

In regard to this clone: No antigen is known for it. The record has no base qualities; no much larger clone is one base away.

The sequenced sample consisted of Tregs sorted from blood. The receptor's source is a human donor in good health.

The CDR3: CASSEGPENIQYF. The bases read TGTGCCAGCAGTGAAGGGCCCGAAAACATTCAGTACTTC. Recombination connected TRBV6-1 to TRBJ2-4, with no confident D gene call. Looking up the germline V gene yields CDR1 MNHNS and CDR2 SASEGT. The CDR3 sequence holds 13 residues, the cysteine and phenylalanine included. Just CDR3 DNA is preserved here, 39 bases in frame from base 1. Trimming takes 1 base from V and 5 bases from J, and the germline ends sit 6 bases apart.